This is a list of T cell receptor beta chains from one sample in a study of cytomegalovirus exposure and HLA in healthy donors. The data were produced by immunoSEQ multiplex PCR, yet TCRdb's version contains in-frame clones alone and is incomplete. The table has over 100,000 clones, roughly 80% seen once; the top ten hold approximately 2.4%. The source material was PBMCs. Every receptor here comes from a female donor in good health and CMV-seronegative. The CDR3 runs from the conserved cysteine through the conserved F or W. D genes are given only for firm matches. Clone size is not always given. Where it is, it says once, few, many or a class for expanded clones.

V gene,D gene,clone size,J gene,CDR3 protein,CDR3 DNA
TRBV6-1,-,few,TRBJ1-5,CASSENRPYAREPQHF,TGTGCCAGCAGTGAGAACCGGCCATACGCGAGGGAGCCCCAGCATTTT
TRBV9,-,-,TRBJ2-1,CASSVEPGQPQQFF,TGTGCCAGCAGCGTAGAGCCAGGGCAGCCTCAGCAGTTCTTC
TRBV5-4,TRBD2,-,TRBJ2-7,CASSSGGLYEQYF,TGTGCCAGCAGCTCGGGAGGCCTGTACGAGCAGTACTTC
TRBV6-1,TRBD1,-,TRBJ2-5,CASTTGGGWEAGQYF,TGTGCCAGCACGACAGGGGGCGGATGGGAAGCGGGCCAGTACTTC
TRBV7-6,-,-,TRBJ2-5,CASSFRETQYF,TGTGCCAGCAGCTTTAGAGAGACCCAGTACTTC
TRBV5-1,-,-,TRBJ2-3,CASSSDTPGEDTQYF,TGCGCCAGCAGCTCGGACACCCCGGGGGAGGATACGCAGTATTTT
TRBV7-9,TRBD2,once,TRBJ2-3,CASSRTSGGFFTDTQYF,TGTGCCAGCAGCCGAACTAGCGGGGGATTTTTCACAGATACGCAGTATTTT
TRBV6-1,-,-,TRBJ1-1,CASTKTGNTEAFF,TGTGCCAGCACCAAAACCGGGAACACTGAAGCTTTCTTT
TRBV4-2,-,-,TRBJ2-7,CASSPGLTYEQYF,TGTGCCAGCAGCCCGGGTCTTACCTACGAGCAGTACTTC
TRBV15,-,once,TRBJ1-4,CATSREQDATNEKLFF,TGTGCCACCAGCAGAGAACAGGATGCAACTAATGAAAAACTGTTTTTT
TRBV20-1,-,-,TRBJ2-7,CSAWASYEQYF,TGCAGTGCCTGGGCGTCCTACGAGCAGTACTTC
TRBV30,-,-,TRBJ2-5,CAWSATKMVRETQYF,TGTGCCTGGAGTGCTACGAAAATGGTGCGGGAGACCCAGTACTTC
TRBV6-1,TRBD2,-,TRBJ2-1,CASMTSGGYEQFF,TGTGCCAGCATGACTAGCGGGGGCTATGAGCAGTTCTTC
TRBV13,-,-,TRBJ2-7,CASSLGRGAYEQYF,TGTGCCAGCAGCTTGGGCAGGGGGGCCTACGAGCAGTACTTC
TRBV5-4,TRBD2,-,TRBJ2-1,CASSRNAGVSLNEQFF,TGTGCCAGCAGCCGGAACGCGGGGGTCTCGCTCAATGAGCAGTTCTTC
TRBV27,TRBD2,-,TRBJ2-1,CASSLISGGFHSYNEQFF,TGTGCCAGCAGTTTAATTAGCGGGGGGTTTCACTCCTACAATGAGCAGTTCTTC
TRBV7-2,TRBD1,few,TRBJ1-1,CASSGTGGPEAFF,TGTGCCAGCAGTGGGACAGGTGGACCTGAGGCTTTCTTT
TRBV11-2,-,-,TRBJ1-6,CASSAPGRSYNSPLHF,TGTGCCAGCAGCGCACCAGGGAGGTCCTATAATTCACCCCTCCACTTT
TRBV5-1,TRBD1,-,TRBJ1-4,CASSLEQGAGKLFF,TGCGCCAGCAGCTTGGAGCAGGGGGCGGGAAAACTGTTTTTT
TRBV9,-,-,TRBJ2-1,CASSAAEGPYNEQFF,TGTGCCAGCAGCGCGGCGGAGGGGCCCTACAATGAGCAGTTCTTC
TRBV6-5,TRBD1,-,TRBJ2-7,CASRTGDYEQYF,TGTGCCAGCAGGACAGGGGACTACGAGCAGTACTTC